Each of the 16 T cell receptor beta chains below was sequenced from the same sample in a study of CD4 T cell repertoires in COVID-19. Some clones are missing from TCRdb's copy, which holds only in-frame ones; the method was immunoSEQ multiplex PCR. Here the sample spans approximately 8,700 clones, approximately 81% being singletons. These memory T cells were uncultured and sequenced directly after ex vivo isolation. The source material was effector memory CD4+ T cells from blood, sampled before the COVID-19 pandemic. All receptors derive from a human donor who had COVID-19.

The V and J genes are TRBV4-1 and TRBJ1-4; D is unclear. The CDR3 contains 16 residues. Germline CDR1 and CDR2: MGHRA and YSYEKL. V lost 0 bases and J lost 4, with 12 bases in between. The CDR3 loop is CASSQDIQVLNEKLFF. The CDR3 nucleotides are TGCGCCAGCAGCCAAGATATCCAGGTCCTTAATGAAAAACTGTTTTTT.

This chain links TRBV6-5 with TRBJ2-5; D is ambiguous. V was trimmed by 0 bases and J by 4 bases, leaving 9 bases between them. CDR1 MNHEY and CDR2 SVGAGI come from the germline V gene. The CDR3 has 14 amino acids. Here the CDR3 reads CASSYSASTETQYF. The DNA of the CDR3 is TGTGCCAGCAGTTACTCAGCGAGCACAGAGACCCAGTACTTC.

A single count supports this clone. V is TRBV29-1 and J is TRBJ2-2; tentative D call: TRBD2 (5 bases). From germline, CDR1 is SQVTM and CDR2 ANQGSEA. V was cut by 5 bases and J by 2 bases, with 6 bases left in between. The CDR3 covers 12 residues. CDR3 sequence reads: CSVRGNTGELFF. The CDR3 DNA is TGCAGCGTTCGGGGTAACACCGGGGAGCTGTTTTTT.

The chain employs TRBV6-1 and TRBJ1-1, with D tentatively TRBD1 (5 bases). CDR1 MNHNS and CDR2 SASEGT come from the germline V gene. The CDR3 runs to 14 residues. V was trimmed by 8 bases and J by 3 bases, leaving 16 bases between them. CDR3 loop: CASFRSWGDTEAFF. CDR3 bases: TGTGCCAGCTTTAGGTCGTGGGGGGACACTGAAGCTTTCTTT.

To note about this clone: This specimen includes other DNA sequences encoding the same CDR3. The chain combines TRBV19 with TRBJ1-2; 10 bases are a match to TRBD1. V was pared by 5 bases and J by 3 bases, with 9 bases of the junction left unmatched. CDR1 and CDR2 from the germline V gene are LNHDA and SQIVND (reference sequence). The CDR3 loop spans 16 amino acids. CDR3 sequence (DNA): TGTGCCAGTAGTCCCCTTGGGGACAGGGGTGACTATGGCTACACCTTC. This encodes CASSPLGDRGDYGYTF.

V gene TRBV6-1 combines with J gene TRBJ2-5, with 10 bases aligning to TRBD2. The trim removed 11 bases at V and 1 base at J, leaving 7 bases unmatched. This CDR3 is built from 14 residues. Germline V gives CDR1 MNHNS, CDR2 SASEGT. This CDR3 is CAVQSGGAQETQYF. In nucleotides, the CDR3 is TGTGCCGTACAAAGCGGGGGGGCCCAAGAGACCCAGTACTTC.

This sequence joins TRBV7-9 and TRBJ2-1; possibly TRBD2 for D (5 bases). Trimming took off 3 bases at V and 5 bases at J, with 14 bases between the two ends. The CDR3 totals 15 residues. Germline CDR1 is SEHNR and CDR2 is FQNEAQ (reference sequence). For the CDR3, the DNA is TGTGCCAGCAGCTTCGGCGGGCTAGGGAACAATGAGCAGTTCTTC. Residues: CASSFGGLGNNEQFF. The variable domain in full, completed from reference TRBV7-9 and TRBJ2-1, reads DTGVSQNPRHKITKRGQNVTFRCDPISEHNRLYWYRQTLGQGPEFLTYFQNEAQLEKSRLLSDRFSAERPKGSFSTLEIQRTEQGDSAMYLCASSFGGLGNNEQFFGPGTRLTVL.

V and J are TRBV29-1 and TRBJ1-2; TRBD1 agrees at 11 bases. Germline CDR1 and CDR2: SQVTM and ANQGSEA. Trimming took 2 bases from V and 4 from J; bases not matched to a gene: 9. This CDR3 contains 16 residues. CDR3 nucleotides: TGCAGCGTTGAACCCCGGGACAGGGGGGTCGGCTATGGCTACACCTTC. Encoded protein: CSVEPRDRGVGYGYTF.

This chain joins TRBV27 and TRBJ2-3; 7 positions match TRBD1. Germline assignment: CDR1 MNHEY and CDR2 SMNVEV (reference sequence). The junction had 13 bases not matched to a gene; V was cut back by 5 bases and J by 2 bases. CDR3 length: 17 residues. The CDR3 here is CASSTQQGSTLTDTQYF. The DNA for the CDR3 is TGTGCCAGCAGTACTCAACAGGGGTCGACCCTCACAGATACGCAGTATTTT.

This clone has only one observation. This rearrangement joins TRBV18 to TRBJ2-2; no clear D. Germline lookup yields CDR1 KGHSH and CDR2 LQKENI. The CDR3 consists of 14 residues. V shed 4 bases and J shed 6 bases, with 12 bases lying between them. CDR3 sequence (DNA): TGTGCCAGCTCACGGCAAAAATCCCCCGGGGAGCTGTTTTTT. Translated: CASSRQKSPGELFF.

This clone occurred a few times. The chain employs TRBV2 and TRBJ2-3; 15 bases fit TRBD2. The germline CDR1 and CDR2 sequences are SNHLY and FYNNEI. The J segment lost 0 bases and the V segment lost 8 bases, leaving 3 bases of the junction unmatched. The CDR3 has 16 residues. The CDR3 reads CASGLAGGTSTDTQYF. In nucleotides, the CDR3 is TGTGCCAGCGGACTAGCGGGGGGGACTAGCACAGATACGCAGTATTTT.

The rearrangement uses TRBV6-1 and TRBJ1-4; TRBD1 is a possible D gene (6 bases). V lost 5 bases and J 3 bases, leaving 13 bases between the germline ends. The CDR3 is made up of 15 amino acids. Germline V gene sequence: CDR1 MNHNS, CDR2 SASEGT. CDR3 nucleotides: TGTGCCAGCAGTACACGACAGGCCTCTAATGAAAAACTGTTTTTT. Translated, it gives CASSTRQASNEKLFF.

The chain carries TRBV6-1 and TRBJ2-7, with 7 bases identical to TRBD1. With V trimmed by 4 bases and J by 6 bases, 3 bases remained unmatched. The germline V gene encodes CDR1 MNHNS and CDR2 SASEGT. The CDR3 runs to 12 residues. CDR3 bases: TGTGCCAGCAGTGCGACAGGGTCCGAGCAGTACTTC. Protein sequence: CASSATGSEQYF.

The rearrangement links TRBV19 to TRBJ2-7; 10 bases are shared with TRBD2. With V trimmed by 7 bases and J by 3 bases, 9 bases remained unmatched. This CDR3 has 15 amino acids. Germline-derived CDR1 and CDR2 are LNHDA and SQIVND (reference sequence). CDR3 sequence: CASTERLAGDYEQYF. CDR3 nucleotides: TGTGCCAGTACTGAACGGCTAGCGGGAGACTACGAGCAGTACTTC. Supplemented by reference TRBV19 and TRBJ2-7, the full variable domain reads DGGITQSPKYLFRKEGQNVTLSCEQNLNHDAMYWYRQDPGQGLRLIYYSQIVNDFQKGDIAEGYSVSREKKESFPLTVTSAQKNPTAFYLCASTERLAGDYEQYFGPGTRLTVT.

The CDR3 loop is CSARSAIEQYF. The DNA for the CDR3 is TGCAGTGCTAGAAGTGCGATCGAGCAGTACTTC. V gene TRBV20-1 combines with J gene TRBJ2-5; no clear D gene. The DNA end is a closer match to TRBJ2-7, so the J assignment may be wrong. This CDR3 spans 11 amino acids. In germline, CDR1 is DFQATT, CDR2 SNEGSKA (reference sequence).

The V call is TRBV6-5, the J call TRBJ1-6; 7 bases agree with TRBD1. The CDR3 is made up of 14 amino acids. The V gene end was trimmed by 10 bases and the J gene end by 5 bases; junction bases not matched to a gene: 8. Germline V gene data show CDR1 as MNHEY and CDR2 as SVGAGI. CDR3 bases: TGTGCCATCAGCGTGGGACAGAATAATTCACCCCTCCACTTT. It is translated as CAISVGQNNSPLHF.